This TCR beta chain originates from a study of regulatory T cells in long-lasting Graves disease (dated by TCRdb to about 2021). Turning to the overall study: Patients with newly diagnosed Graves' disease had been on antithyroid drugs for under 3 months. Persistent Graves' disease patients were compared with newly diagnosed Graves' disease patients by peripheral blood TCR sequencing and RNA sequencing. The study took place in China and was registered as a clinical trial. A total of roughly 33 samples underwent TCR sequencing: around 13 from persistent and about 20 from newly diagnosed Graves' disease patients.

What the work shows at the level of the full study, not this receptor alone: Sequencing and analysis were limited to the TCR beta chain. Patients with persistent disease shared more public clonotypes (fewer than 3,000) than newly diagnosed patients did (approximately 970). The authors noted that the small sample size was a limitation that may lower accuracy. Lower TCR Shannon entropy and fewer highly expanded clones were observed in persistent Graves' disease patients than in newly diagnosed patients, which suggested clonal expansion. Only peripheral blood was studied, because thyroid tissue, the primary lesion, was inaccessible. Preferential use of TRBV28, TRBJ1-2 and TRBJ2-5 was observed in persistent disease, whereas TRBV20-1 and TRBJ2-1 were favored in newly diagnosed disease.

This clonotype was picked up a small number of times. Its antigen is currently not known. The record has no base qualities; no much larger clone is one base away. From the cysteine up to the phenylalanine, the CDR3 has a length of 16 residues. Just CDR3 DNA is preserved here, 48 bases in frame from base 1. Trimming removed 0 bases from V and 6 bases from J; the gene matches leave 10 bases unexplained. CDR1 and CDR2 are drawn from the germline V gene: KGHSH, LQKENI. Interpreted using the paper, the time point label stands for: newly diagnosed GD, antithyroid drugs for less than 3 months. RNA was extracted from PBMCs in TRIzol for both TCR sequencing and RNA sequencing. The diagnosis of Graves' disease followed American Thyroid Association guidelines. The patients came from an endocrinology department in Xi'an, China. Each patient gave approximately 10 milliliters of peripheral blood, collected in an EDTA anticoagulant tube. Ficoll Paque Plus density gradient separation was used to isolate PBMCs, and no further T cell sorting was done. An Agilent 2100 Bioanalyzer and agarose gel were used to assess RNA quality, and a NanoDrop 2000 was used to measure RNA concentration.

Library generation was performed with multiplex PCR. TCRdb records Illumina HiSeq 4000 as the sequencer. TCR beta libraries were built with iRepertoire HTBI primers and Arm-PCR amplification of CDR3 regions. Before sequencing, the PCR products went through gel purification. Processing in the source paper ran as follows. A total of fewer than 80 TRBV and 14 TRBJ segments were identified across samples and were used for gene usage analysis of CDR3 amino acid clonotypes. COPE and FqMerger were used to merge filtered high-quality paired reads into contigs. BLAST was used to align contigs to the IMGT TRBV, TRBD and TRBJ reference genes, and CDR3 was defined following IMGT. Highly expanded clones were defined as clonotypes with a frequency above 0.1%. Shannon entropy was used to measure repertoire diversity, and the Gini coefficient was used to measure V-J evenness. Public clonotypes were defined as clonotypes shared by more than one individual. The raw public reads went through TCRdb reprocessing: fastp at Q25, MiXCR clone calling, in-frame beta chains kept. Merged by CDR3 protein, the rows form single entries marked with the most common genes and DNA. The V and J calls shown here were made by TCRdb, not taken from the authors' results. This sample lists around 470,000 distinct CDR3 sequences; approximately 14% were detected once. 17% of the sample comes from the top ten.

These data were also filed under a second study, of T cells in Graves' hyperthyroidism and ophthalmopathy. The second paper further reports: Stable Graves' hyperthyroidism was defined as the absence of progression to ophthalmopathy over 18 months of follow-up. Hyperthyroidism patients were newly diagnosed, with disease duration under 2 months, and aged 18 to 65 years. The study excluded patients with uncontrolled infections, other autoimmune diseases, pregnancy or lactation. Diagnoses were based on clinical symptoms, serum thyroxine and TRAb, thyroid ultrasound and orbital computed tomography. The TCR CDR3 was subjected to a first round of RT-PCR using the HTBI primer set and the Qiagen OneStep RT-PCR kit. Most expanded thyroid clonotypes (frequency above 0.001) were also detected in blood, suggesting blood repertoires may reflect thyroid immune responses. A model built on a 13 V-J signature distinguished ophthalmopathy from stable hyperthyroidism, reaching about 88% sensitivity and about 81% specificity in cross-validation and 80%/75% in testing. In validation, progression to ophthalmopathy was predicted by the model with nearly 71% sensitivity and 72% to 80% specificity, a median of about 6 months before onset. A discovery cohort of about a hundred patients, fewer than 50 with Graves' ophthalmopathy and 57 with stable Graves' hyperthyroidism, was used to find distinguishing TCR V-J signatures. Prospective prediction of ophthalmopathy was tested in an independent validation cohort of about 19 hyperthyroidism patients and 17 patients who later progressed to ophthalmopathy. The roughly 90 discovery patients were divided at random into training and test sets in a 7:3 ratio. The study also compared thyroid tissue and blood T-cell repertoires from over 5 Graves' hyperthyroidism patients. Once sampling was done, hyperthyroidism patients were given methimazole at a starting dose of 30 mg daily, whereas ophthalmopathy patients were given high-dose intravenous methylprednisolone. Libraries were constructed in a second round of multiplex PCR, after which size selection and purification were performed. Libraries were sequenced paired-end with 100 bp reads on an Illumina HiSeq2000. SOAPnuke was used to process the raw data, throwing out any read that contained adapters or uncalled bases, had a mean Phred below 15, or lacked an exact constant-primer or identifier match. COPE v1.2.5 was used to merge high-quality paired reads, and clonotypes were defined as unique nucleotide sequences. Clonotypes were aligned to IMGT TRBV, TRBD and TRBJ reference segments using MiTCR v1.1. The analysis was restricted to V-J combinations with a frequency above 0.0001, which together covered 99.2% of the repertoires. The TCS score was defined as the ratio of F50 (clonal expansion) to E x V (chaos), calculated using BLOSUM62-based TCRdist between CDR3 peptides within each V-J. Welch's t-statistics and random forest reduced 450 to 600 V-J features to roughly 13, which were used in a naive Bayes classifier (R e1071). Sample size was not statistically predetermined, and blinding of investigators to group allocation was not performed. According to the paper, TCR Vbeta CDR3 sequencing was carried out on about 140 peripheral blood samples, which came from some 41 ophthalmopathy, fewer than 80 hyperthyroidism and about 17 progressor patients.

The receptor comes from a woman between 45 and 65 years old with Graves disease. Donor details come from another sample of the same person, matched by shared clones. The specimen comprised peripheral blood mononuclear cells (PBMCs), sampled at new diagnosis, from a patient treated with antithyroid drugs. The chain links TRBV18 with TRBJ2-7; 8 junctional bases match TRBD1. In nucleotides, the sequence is TGTGCCAGCTCACCACCGGGGCAGGGGGCAGGTGGCGAGCAGTACTTC. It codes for CASSPPGQGAGGEQYF.